This TCR beta chain was observed in a study of blood T cell repertoires in COVID-19. Study at large: Acute and convalescent COVID-19 specimens originated in the United States, Italy and Spain. Sources were T cells, B-cell-depleted T cells, or PBMCs; the material itself was cDNA or gDNA.

Authors' methods: Amplification from reference gene primers served as the basis for estimated nucleated cell counts. Sequencing was performed with immunoSEQ multiplex PCR; in TCRdb, only in-frame clones are kept and a portion is missing. D and trimming come from the DNA, and the V and J calls and clone size come from that table. In the table there are roughly 280,000 clones, around four fifths of which are singletons. V was pared by 2 bases and J by 8 bases, with 9 bases between. The CDR3 is 12 amino acids. The germline V gene encodes CDR1 MGHDK and CDR2 SYGVNS. This clone was detected only once. The TCR was taken from a man between 60 and 75 years old who had recovered from COVID-19. Sequences were obtained from peripheral blood. V is TRBV25-1 and J is TRBJ1-2; D gene uncertain. In DNA, the CDR3 is TGTGCCAGCAGTGAAACTCGCCGGGGCTACACCTTC. Encoded protein: CASSETRRGYTF.